This is a list of T cell receptor beta chains from one sample in a study of molecular identifiers for immune sequencing clone quantification. TCRdb used MiXCR to reprocess the PCR reads, holding one entry per CDR3 protein. The table records about 320,000 distinct CDR3 sequences, 20% to 25% of them present only once. Sequencing was performed on naive CD8+ T cells from blood, with Jurkat cell RNA spiked in. These receptors were collected from a human donor in good health. Some libraries in this study had Jurkat cell RNA spiked in. CDR3s include the opening cysteine and the closing phenylalanine or tryptophan. A D gene is named only where the DNA matches it firmly. Not every row has a clone size; where given, it reads once, few, many or a size class.

clone size,V gene,D gene,J gene,CDR3 DNA,CDR3 protein
many,TRBV12-3/TRBV12-4,TRBD2,TRBJ2-3,TGTGCCAGCAGCTTCACTAGCGGGGAGCAGTATTTT,CASSFTSGEQYF
.,TRBV20-1,TRBD2,TRBJ2-1,TGCAGTGCTAGAGGCAACCCCGGACTAGCGGGGCTGACATGGGAGCAGTTCTTC,CSARGNPGLAGLTWEQFF
many,TRBV7-9,.,TRBJ1-5,TGTGCCAGCAGCTTAGCCGGTCAGCCCCAGCATTTT,CASSLAGQPQHF
many,TRBV4-3,.,TRBJ1-3,TGCGCCAGCAGCCAGGCCACTTACGGAAACACCATATATTTT,CASSQATYGNTIYF
.,TRBV5-1,TRBD2,TRBJ2-5,TGCGCCAGCAGCTATAGCGGGAGACCTCAAGAGACCCAGTACTTC,CASSYSGRPQETQYF
few,TRBV19,.,TRBJ2-5,TGTGCCAGTAGTTGGGGAGGTGGCTTTGAAGAGACCCAGTACTTC,CASSWGGGFEETQYF
many,TRBV2,.,TRBJ1-1,TGTGCCAGCAGTGATTGGGGAACTGAAGCTTTCTTT,CASSDWGTEAFF
.,TRBV27,TRBD1,TRBJ1-1,TGTGCCAGCAGACCCCCCCCCGGGACAGGGGATGAAGCTTTCTTT,CASRPPPGTGDEAFF
many,TRBV6-6,TRBD1,TRBJ1-5,TGTGCCAGCAGACAGGGGGCCGGGGGCAATCAGCCCCAGCATTTT,CASRQGAGGNQPQHF
.,TRBV19,.,TRBJ1-5,TGTGCCAGTTCCTACGGGACGAGAAGCAATCAGCCCCAGCATTTT,CASSYGTRSNQPQHF
many,TRBV24-1,TRBD1,TRBJ2-2,TGTGCCACCAGTGATGATCAAGGGACAGGGGCCGGGGAGCTGTTTTTT,CATSDDQGTGAGELFF
.,TRBV6-5,.,TRBJ2-7,TGTGCCAGCAGTTACTCGAGAGCCTACGAGCGGTGCTTC,CASSYSRAYERCF
few,TRBV27,TRBD1,TRBJ2-7,TGTGCCAGCAGCCAAACAGGGGCGGTCTCCTACGAGCAGTACTTC,CASSQTGAVSYEQYF
many,TRBV12-3/TRBV12-4,.,TRBJ2-3,TGTGCCAGCAGTTTAGCGCCCTGGGCAGATACGCAGTATTTT,CASSLAPWADTQYF
many,TRBV7-9,.,TRBJ1-1,TGTGCCAGCAGCACAGGGAGGTCATCTGAAGCTTTCTTT,CASSTGRSSEAFF
many,TRBV4-1,.,TRBJ1-6,TGCGCCAGCAGCCAAGACGGGACGGCCGCGATCCTCCACTTT,CASSQDGTAAILHF
many,TRBV5-5,.,TRBJ1-2,TGTGCCAGCAGCTTGGTAGTTCAGGTGGAGTATGGCTACACCTTC,CASSLVVQVEYGYTF
.,TRBV6-1,TRBD1,TRBJ2-7,TGTGCCAGCAGTTACCCGGACAGGGGGCCATATAAAGCCTACGGGCAGTACTTC,CASSYPDRGPYKAYGQYF
.,TRBV20-1,.,TRBJ2-3,TGCAGTGCTAGAGATGCCGGGGCCAGCGGCTATTCTAGCACAGATACGCAGTATTTT,CSARDAGASGYSSTDTQYF
few,TRBV27,TRBD2,TRBJ2-3,TGTGCCAGCAGTTTCGGGGGGATGAGCACAGATACGCAGTATTTT,CASSFGGMSTDTQYF
many,TRBV30,.,TRBJ2-1,TGTGCCTGGAGTGTAATTAGCCACAATGAGCAGTTCTTC,CAWSVISHNEQFF
.,TRBV7-9,.,TRBJ1-5,TGTGCCAGCAGCCCCGCGGGGCAGCCTTTTAATCAGCCCCAGCATTTT,CASSPAGQPFNQPQHF
.,TRBV9,.,TRBJ1-4,TGTGCCAGCAGCGTAGGCGGGATGGGTGAAAAACTGTTTTTT,CASSVGGMGEKLFF
.,TRBV20-1,TRBD2,TRBJ2-3,TGCAGTGCTAGAGATGAGCCCGTCTCTAGCGGGAGGTGGTCCCCAGATACGCAGTATTTT,CSARDEPVSSGRWSPDTQYF
many,TRBV19,.,TRBJ1-5,TGTGCCAGTAGTAGGGGGAATAGCCAGCCCCAGCATTTT,CASSRGNSQPQHF
many,TRBV2,TRBD2,TRBJ2-3,TGTGCCAGCACCCTCGAGGGCGGGGGGGCCACAGATACGCAGTATTTT,CASTLEGGGATDTQYF
many,TRBV4-1,TRBD2,TRBJ2-7,TGCGCCAGCAGCCAAGCGGGACTAGCGGGGGGCGAGCAGTACTTC,CASSQAGLAGGEQYF
many,TRBV29-1,TRBD2,TRBJ2-5,TGCAGCCCAGCGGGGAAAACCCCAAACCAAGAGACCCAGTACTTC,CSPAGKTPNQETQYF
.,TRBV12-5,.,TRBJ2-7,TGTGCTAGTGCCCCGCCAGGGACCCCTTACGAGCAGTACTTC,CASAPPGTPYEQYF
.,TRBV7-8,.,TRBJ2-1,TGTGCCAGCAGCTTAGCCCCCAACAATGAGCAGTTCTTC,CASSLAPNNEQFF
many,TRBV7-2,.,TRBJ2-3,TGTGCCAGCAGCTTATCCTGGGCAGGGGAAATCACAGATACGCAGTATTTT,CASSLSWAGEITDTQYF
few,TRBV7-3,.,TRBJ2-3,TGTGCCAGCAGCTTAGGTCTTCGGGTAACAGATACGCAGTATTTT,CASSLGLRVTDTQYF
many,TRBV29-1,.,TRBJ1-2,TGCAGCGTTATAACTAACTATGGCTACACCTTC,CSVITNYGYTF
many,TRBV19,TRBD2,TRBJ2-7,TGTGCCAGTAGTGAACCGACTAGCGGGAGCTACGAGCAGTACTTC,CASSEPTSGSYEQYF
many,TRBV9,TRBD1,TRBJ1-5,TGTGCCAGCAGCGCAACAGGGGAGGTCGATCAGCCCCAGCATTTT,CASSATGEVDQPQHF
many,TRBV14,.,TRBJ2-1,TGTGCCAGCAGCCAAGATAAAAGCTCCTACAATGAGCAGTTCTTC,CASSQDKSSYNEQFF
few,TRBV4-3,.,TRBJ2-1,TGCGCCAGCAGCCAAGCTCGGGCGGGAAAGTACAATGAGCAGTTCTTC,CASSQARAGKYNEQFF
.,TRBV27,.,TRBJ2-7,TGTGCCAGCAGTTTACTCCAGGGCTGGGACGAGCAGTACTTC,CASSLLQGWDEQYF
many,TRBV29-1,.,TRBJ1-1,TGCAGCGTTGACCTGGGCACTGAAGCTTTCTTT,CSVDLGTEAFF
many,TRBV2,TRBD2,TRBJ2-5,TGTGCCAGCAGGACTAGCGGGGGGTACCAAGAGACCCAGTACTTC,CASRTSGGYQETQYF
many,TRBV7-9,TRBD1,TRBJ2-3,TGTGCCAGCAGCTCACTGGACAGGGTGAGCACAGATACGCAGTATTTT,CASSSLDRVSTDTQYF
many,TRBV30,.,TRBJ2-5,TGTGCCTGGAGTGTTGGGGTAGAGACCCAGTACTTC,CAWSVGVETQYF
few,TRBV5-6,TRBD1,TRBJ2-7,TGTGCCAGCAGCTTGGCAGGGGGTCTGACCTACGAGCAGTACTTC,CASSLAGGLTYEQYF
.,TRBV6-5,.,TRBJ2-5,TGTGCCGGCAGTTACAGTGGAGTTGGGGGGCAAGAGACCCAGTACTTC,CAGSYSGVGGQETQYF
many,TRBV4-1,TRBD1,TRBJ2-7,TGCGCCAGCAGCCAACAGACAGGGACCTACGAGCAGTACTTC,CASSQQTGTYEQYF
many,TRBV27,.,TRBJ1-1,TGTGCCAGCAGTTTTGGGAGATTCACTGAAGCTTTCTTT,CASSFGRFTEAFF
few,TRBV20-1,TRBD2,TRBJ2-7,TGCAGTGCTAGAGCTGCCCTGGGACTAACCTCAAGTCACTACGAGCAGTACTTC,CSARAALGLTSSHYEQYF
many,TRBV4-3,.,TRBJ2-3,TGCGCCAGCAGCCAAGATCGGGACAGCACAGATACGCAGTATTTT,CASSQDRDSTDTQYF
.,TRBV10-3,.,TRBJ2-3,TGTGCCATCAGTGAGACAGATACGCAGTATTTT,CAISETDTQYF
.,TRBV30,.,TRBJ1-2,TGTGCCTGGACAGTGCAGGGGCACTATGGCTACACCTTC,CAWTVQGHYGYTF
many,TRBV6-5,.,TRBJ2-7,TGTGCCAGCAGTTACCAGGGGTCCAACGAGCAGTACTTC,CASSYQGSNEQYF